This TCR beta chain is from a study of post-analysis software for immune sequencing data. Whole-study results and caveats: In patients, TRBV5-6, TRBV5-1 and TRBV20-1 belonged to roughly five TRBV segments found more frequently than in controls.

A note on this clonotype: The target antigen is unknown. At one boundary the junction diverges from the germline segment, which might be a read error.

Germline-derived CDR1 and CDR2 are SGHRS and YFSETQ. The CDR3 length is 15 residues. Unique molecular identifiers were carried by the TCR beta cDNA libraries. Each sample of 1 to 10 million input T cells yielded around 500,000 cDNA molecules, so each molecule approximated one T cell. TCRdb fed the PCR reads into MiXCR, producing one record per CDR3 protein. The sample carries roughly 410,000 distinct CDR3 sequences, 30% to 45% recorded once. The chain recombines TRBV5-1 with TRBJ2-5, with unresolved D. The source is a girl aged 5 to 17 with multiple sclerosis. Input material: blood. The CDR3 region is CVSHGGRNSQETQYF. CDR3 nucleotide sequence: TGCGTCAGCCACGGTGGGCGAAATTCCCAAGAGACCCAGTACTTC.